This T cell receptor (beta chain) is drawn from a study of regulatory T cells in long-lasting Graves disease. Study-wide results and caveats: Favored usage of TRBV28, TRBJ1-2 and TRBJ2-5 was recorded in persistent disease.

Time point of the sample: newly diagnosed GD, antithyroid drugs for less than 3 months. Researchers made the TCR library from RNA that was extracted from PBMCs. The V and J ends lost 3 bases and 8 bases respectively, with 16 bases between them. The germline CDR1 and CDR2 sequences are MNHEY and SMNVEV (reference sequence). This CDR3 is built from 14 residues. iRepertoire HTBI primers and Arm-PCR of CDR3 regions built TCR beta libraries. One entry per CDR3 protein, called by TCRdb with MiXCR from the multiplex PCR reads. The sample consists of about 540,000 distinct CDR3 sequences, about 13% of them appearing once. This clonotype was found many times. As yet, its antigen is unknown. This sample also belongs to another study, concerning T cells in Graves' hyperthyroidism and ophthalmopathy. That paper notes: A model of 13 V-J features distinguished ophthalmopathy from stable hyperthyroidism.

The sequence derives from a man aged 30-40 years with Graves disease. The chain employs TRBV27 and TRBJ1-2; a weak D match, TRBD1 (6 bases). Sample: peripheral blood mononuclear cells (PBMCs), taken at new diagnosis, from a patient treated with antithyroid drugs. CDR3 sequence (DNA): TGTGCCAGCAGTTTCGGGGTCAGCGGGACAGGCTACACCTTC. This codes for CASSFGVSGTGYTF.